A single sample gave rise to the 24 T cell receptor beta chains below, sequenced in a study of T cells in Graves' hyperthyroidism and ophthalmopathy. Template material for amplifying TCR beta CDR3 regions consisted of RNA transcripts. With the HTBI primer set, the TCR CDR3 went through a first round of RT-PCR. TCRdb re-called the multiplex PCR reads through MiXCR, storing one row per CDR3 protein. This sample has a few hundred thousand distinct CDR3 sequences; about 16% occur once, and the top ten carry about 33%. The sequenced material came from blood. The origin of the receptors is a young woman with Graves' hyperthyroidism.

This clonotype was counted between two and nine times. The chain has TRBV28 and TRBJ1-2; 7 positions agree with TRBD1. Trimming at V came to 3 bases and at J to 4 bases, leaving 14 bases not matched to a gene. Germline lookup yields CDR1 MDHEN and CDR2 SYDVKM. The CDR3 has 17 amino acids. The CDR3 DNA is TGTGCCAGCAGTTTTTACTCCGACAGGGATCTAATCTATGGCTACACCTTC. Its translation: CASSFYSDRDLIYGYTF.

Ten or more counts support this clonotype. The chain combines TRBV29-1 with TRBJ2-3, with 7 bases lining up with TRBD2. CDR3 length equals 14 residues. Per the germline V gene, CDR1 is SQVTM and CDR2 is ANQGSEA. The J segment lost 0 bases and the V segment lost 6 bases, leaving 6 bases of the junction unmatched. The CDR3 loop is CSVREGLSTDTQYF. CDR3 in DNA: TGCAGCGTGAGGGAGGGGCTAAGCACAGATACGCAGTATTTT.

The CDR3 is CSAKRRGGRRNEQFF. In DNA, the CDR3 is TGCAGTGCTAAAAGAAGAGGCGGGAGGCGTAATGAGCAGTTCTTC. The V and J genes are TRBV20-1 and TRBJ2-1; 8 bases fit TRBD2. CDR3 length: 15 residues. The ends lost 4 bases at V and 7 bases at J; junction bases unmatched: 12. Germline CDR1 reads DFQATT; CDR2 reads SNEGSKA (reference sequence).

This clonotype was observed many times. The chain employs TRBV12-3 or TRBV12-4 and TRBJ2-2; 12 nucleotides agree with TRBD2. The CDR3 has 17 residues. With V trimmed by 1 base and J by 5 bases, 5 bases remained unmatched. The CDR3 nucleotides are TGTGCCAGCAGTTTAGTTCGGGGGACTAGCGGGACCGGGGAGCTGTTTTTT. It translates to CASSLVRGTSGTGELFF.

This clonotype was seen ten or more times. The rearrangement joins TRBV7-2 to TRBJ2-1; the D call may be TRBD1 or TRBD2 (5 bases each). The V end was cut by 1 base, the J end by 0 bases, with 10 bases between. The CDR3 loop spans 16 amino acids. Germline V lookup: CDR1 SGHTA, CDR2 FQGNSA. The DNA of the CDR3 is TGTGCCAGCAGCTTAGGGGGGACCTTCTCCTACAATGAGCAGTTCTTC. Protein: CASSLGGTFSYNEQFF.

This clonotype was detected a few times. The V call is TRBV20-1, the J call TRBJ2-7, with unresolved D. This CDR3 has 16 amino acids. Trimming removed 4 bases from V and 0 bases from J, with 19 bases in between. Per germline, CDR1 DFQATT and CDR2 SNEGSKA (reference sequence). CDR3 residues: CSATKRPGLNSYEQYF. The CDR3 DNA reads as TGCAGTGCTACTAAACGACCGGGCCTTAACTCCTACGAGCAGTACTTC.

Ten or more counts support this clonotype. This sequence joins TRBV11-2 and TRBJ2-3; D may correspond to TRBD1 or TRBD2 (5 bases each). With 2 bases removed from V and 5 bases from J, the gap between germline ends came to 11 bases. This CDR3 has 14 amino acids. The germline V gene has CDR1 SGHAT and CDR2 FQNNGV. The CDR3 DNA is TGTGCCAGCAGCTTATTGGTGAGGGGAGATACGCAGTATTTT. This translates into CASSLLVRGDTQYF.

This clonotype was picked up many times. For the CDR3, the DNA is TGCGCCAGCAGCCAGGACCCGAGCTCCTACGAGCAGTACTTC. Translated, it gives CASSQDPSSYEQYF. The chain has TRBV4-1 and TRBJ2-7; D not resolved. Germline assignment: CDR1 MGHRA and CDR2 YSYEKL. The germline V and J ends were trimmed by 3 bases and 0 bases, with 9 bases remaining between them. The CDR3 is 14 residues long.

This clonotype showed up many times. The CDR3 is CASSLGAGATYGYTF. CDR3 DNA: TGTGCCAGCAGCTTAGGTGCAGGGGCGACCTATGGCTACACCTTC. The chain is built from TRBV7-8 and TRBJ1-2; tentatively, D is TRBD1 (6 bases). CDR3 length: 15 residues. The ends were cut back, 1 base at V and 4 bases at J, with 13 bases in the middle. Germline assignment: CDR1 SGHVS and CDR2 FQNEAQ.

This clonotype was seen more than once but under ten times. The CDR3 is CASSLALAGVSEQFF. For the CDR3, the DNA is TGTGCCAGCAGCTTGGCGCTAGCGGGAGTTAGTGAGCAGTTCTTC. V and J are TRBV11-2 and TRBJ2-1; TRBD2 matches at 10 bases. J was trimmed by 9 bases and V by 3 bases; bases with no gene match: 8. This CDR3 comprises 15 residues. Germline assignment: CDR1 SGHAT and CDR2 FQNNGV.

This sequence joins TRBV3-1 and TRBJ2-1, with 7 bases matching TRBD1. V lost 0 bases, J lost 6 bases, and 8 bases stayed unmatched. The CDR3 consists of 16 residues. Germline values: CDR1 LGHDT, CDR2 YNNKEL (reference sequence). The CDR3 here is CASSQELGRTGNEQFF. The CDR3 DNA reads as TGTGCCAGCAGCCAAGAGTTAGGAAGGACAGGCAATGAGCAGTTCTTC.

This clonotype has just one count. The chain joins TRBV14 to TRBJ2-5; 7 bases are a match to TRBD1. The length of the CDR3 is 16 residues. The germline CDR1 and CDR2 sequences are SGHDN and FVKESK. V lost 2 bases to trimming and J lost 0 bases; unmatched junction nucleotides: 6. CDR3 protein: CASSQSAQGYQETQYF. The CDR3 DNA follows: TGTGCCAGCAGCCAATCCGCACAGGGGTACCAAGAGACCCAGTACTTC.

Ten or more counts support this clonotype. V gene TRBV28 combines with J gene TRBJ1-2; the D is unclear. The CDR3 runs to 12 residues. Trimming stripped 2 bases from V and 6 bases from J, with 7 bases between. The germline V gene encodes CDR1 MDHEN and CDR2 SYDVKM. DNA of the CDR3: TGTGCCAGCAGTTTAAGGCAAAATGGCTACACCTTC. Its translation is CASSLRQNGYTF.

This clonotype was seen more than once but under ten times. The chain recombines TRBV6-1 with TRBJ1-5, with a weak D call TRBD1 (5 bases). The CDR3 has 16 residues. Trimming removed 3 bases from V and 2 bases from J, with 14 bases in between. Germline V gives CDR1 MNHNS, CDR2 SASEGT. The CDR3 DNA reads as TGTGCCAGCAGTGATTGGAGGGGAGGCGGCAATCAGCCCCAGCATTTT. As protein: CASSDWRGGGNQPQHF.

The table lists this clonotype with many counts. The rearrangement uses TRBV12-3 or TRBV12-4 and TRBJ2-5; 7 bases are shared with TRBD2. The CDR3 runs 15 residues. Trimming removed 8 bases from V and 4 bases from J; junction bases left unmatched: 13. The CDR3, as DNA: TGTGCCAGCTCCCTCGCCGGGACTAATAGAGAGACCCAGTACTTC. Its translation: CASSLAGTNRETQYF.

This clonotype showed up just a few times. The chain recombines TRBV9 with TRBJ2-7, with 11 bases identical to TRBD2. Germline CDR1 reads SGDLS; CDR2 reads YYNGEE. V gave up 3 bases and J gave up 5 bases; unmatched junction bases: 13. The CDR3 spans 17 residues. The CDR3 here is CASSAIGAGLAADEQYF. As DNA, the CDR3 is TGTGCCAGCAGCGCGATCGGGGCGGGACTAGCGGCCGACGAGCAGTACTTC.

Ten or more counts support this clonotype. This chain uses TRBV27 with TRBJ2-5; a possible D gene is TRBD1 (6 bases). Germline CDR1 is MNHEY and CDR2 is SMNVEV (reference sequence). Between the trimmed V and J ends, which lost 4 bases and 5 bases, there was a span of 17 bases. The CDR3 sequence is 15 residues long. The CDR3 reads CASSYNQGPWETQYF. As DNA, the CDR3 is TGTGCCAGCAGTTACAATCAGGGGCCCTGGGAGACCCAGTACTTC.

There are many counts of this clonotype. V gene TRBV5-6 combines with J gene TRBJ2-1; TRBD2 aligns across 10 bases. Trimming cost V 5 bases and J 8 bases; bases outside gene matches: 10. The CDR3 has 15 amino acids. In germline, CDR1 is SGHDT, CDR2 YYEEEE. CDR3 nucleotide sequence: TGTGCCAGCAGTCCCCTCGCCAGCGGGAGGGATGAGCAGTTCTTC. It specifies CASSPLASGRDEQFF. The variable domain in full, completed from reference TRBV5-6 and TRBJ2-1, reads DAGVTQSPTHLIKTRGQQVTLRCSPKSGHDTVSWYQQALGQGPQFIFQYYEEEERQRGNFPDRFSGHQFPNYSSELNVNALLLGDSALYLCASSPLASGRDEQFFGPGTRLTVL.

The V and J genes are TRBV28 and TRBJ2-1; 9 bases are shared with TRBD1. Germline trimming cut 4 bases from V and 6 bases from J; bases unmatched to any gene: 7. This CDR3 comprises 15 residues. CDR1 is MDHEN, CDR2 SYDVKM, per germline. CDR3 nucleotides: TGTGCCAGCAGTTCGACCGGGACAGGGTTCAATGAGCAGTTCTTC. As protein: CASSSTGTGFNEQFF.

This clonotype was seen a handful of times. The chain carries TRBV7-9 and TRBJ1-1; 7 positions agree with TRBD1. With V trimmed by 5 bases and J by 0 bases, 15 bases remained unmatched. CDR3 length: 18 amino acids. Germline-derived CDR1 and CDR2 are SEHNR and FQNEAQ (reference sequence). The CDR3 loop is CASSPHRGNNAMNTEAFF. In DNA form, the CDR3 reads TGTGCCAGCAGCCCCCACAGGGGCAACAACGCTATGAACACTGAAGCTTTCTTT.

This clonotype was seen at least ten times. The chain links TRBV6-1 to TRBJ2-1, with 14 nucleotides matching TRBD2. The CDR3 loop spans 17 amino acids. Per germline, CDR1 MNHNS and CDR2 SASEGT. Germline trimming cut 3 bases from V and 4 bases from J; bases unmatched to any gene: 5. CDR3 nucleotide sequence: TGTGCCAGCAGTGATGGGACTAGCGGGAGCGTTTACAATGAGCAGTTCTTC. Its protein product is CASSDGTSGSVYNEQFF.

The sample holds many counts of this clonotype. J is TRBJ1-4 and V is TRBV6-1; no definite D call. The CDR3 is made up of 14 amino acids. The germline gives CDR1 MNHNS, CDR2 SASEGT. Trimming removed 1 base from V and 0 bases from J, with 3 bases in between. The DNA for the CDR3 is TGTGCCAGCAGTGAAGTTGCAACTAATGAAAAACTGTTTTTT. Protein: CASSEVATNEKLFF.

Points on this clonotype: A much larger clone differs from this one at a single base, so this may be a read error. CDR3 residues: CSARLQGAGETQYF. The CDR3 coding sequence is TGCAGTGCTAGGCTACAGGGGGCTGGGGAGACCCAGTACTTC. This chain joins TRBV20-1 and TRBJ2-5; 9 positions agree with TRBD1. Germline CDR1 is DFQATT and CDR2 is SNEGSKA (reference sequence). The CDR3 extends over 14 amino acids. The junction had 7 bases not matched to a gene; V was cut back by 3 bases and J by 5 bases.

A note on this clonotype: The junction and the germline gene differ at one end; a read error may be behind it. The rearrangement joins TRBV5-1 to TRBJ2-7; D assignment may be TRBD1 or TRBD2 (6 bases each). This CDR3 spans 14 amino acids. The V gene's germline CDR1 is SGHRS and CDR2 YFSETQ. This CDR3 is CASSREGGTYKQYF. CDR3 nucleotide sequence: TGCGCCAGCAGCCGCGAGGGGGGCACCTACAAGCAGTACTTC.